These T cell receptor beta chains were read from a single sample in a study of blood T cell repertoires in COVID-19. Produced via immunoSEQ multiplex PCR; TCRdb's table is partial and in-frame only. Among roughly 190,000 clones listed, 88% were seen once. The sequenced sample consisted of peripheral blood. These receptors were collected from a human donor in a cohort sampled during active COVID-19. The CDR3 runs from the conserved cysteine through the conserved F or W. Size values are once, few and many counts, or a class for expanded clones, and some rows have none.

>TRBV27|-|TRBJ2-7
CASSLGGADRVDKQYF
>TRBV29-1|-|TRBJ2-1
CSVLAGGHNEQFF
>TRBV27|-|TRBJ2-5
CASTGGVKTQYF
>TRBV10-3|-|TRBJ2-5
CAIAARSQETQYF
>TRBV4-2|once|TRBJ2-1
CASSQDFGSAYNEQFF
>TRBV4-1|-|TRBJ2-2
CASSQDQGAGRTGELFF
>TRBV3-1/TRBV3-2|once|TRBJ2-5
CASSLGGSQETQYF
>TRBV6-5|-|TRBJ1-3
CASLGQADGNTIYF
>TRBV5-5|-|TRBJ2-5
CASSLTGTAPETQYF
>TRBV11-2|-|TRBJ1-3
CASSFTGTGRSGNTIYF
>TRBV7-8|once|TRBJ2-4
CASSLGPTGAIAKNIQYF
>TRBV10-1|-|TRBJ1-5
CAGEQGAEYQPQHF
>TRBV7-2|few|TRBJ1-5
CASSTGGRPPQHF
>TRBV5-1|few|TRBJ2-7
CASSAPEAGVSYEQYF
>TRBV5-1|-|TRBJ2-7
CASSTRQGAGYEQYF
>TRBV30|-|TRBJ2-5
CAWRQGPQETQYF
>TRBV11-2|-|TRBJ2-2
CASSTTTGLNTGELFF
>TRBV2|-|TRBJ1-5
CASMRVRNQPQHF
>TRBV7-2|-|TRBJ2-3
CASSLVGSGYTQYF
>TRBV29-1|-|TRBJ2-3
CSVDSPLTDTQYF
>TRBV21-1|-|TRBJ2-1
CASSKEAGGYYNEQFF
>TRBV5-4|-|TRBJ1-2
CAIRDTTNYGYTF
>TRBV15|once|TRBJ2-7
CATSRNSGGTYEQYF
>TRBV18|once|TRBJ2-1
CASSPASGRYEQFF
>TRBV28|-|TRBJ2-2
CASQTPRTGELFF
>TRBV6-5|-|TRBJ2-2
CASSYGGGNTGELFF
>TRBV27|-|TRBJ2-1
CASKGLASYNEQFF
>TRBV3-1/TRBV3-2|once|TRBJ1-6
CASSQRGGDNSPLHF
>TRBV6-6|-|TRBJ2-7
CASDYGQGYEQYF
>TRBV2|once|TRBJ2-1
CASSEAIAEQFF
>TRBV4-1|-|TRBJ2-6
CASSQGGQVSPGANVLTF
>TRBV7-7|once|TRBJ2-7
CASSLAPGGAYEQYF
>TRBV7-2|-|TRBJ2-7
CASSKHRDFSYEQYF
>TRBV10-3|-|TRBJ1-1
CAISPNRGQDTEAFF
>TRBV12-3/TRBV12-4|-|TRBJ2-3
CASSSQNTDTQYF
>TRBV5-6|-|TRBJ2-7
CASSPQGLDEQYF
>TRBV19|-|TRBJ2-1
CASSRGGGIYNEQFF
>TRBV7-2|-|TRBJ2-7
CASSLATGGALYEQYF
>TRBV5-5|-|TRBJ2-1
CASSGTGGSYNEQFF
>TRBV13|-|TRBJ2-3
CASSMGTSGIVDTQYF
>TRBV6-5|-|TRBJ1-3
CASKGQMGTGNTIYF
>TRBV6-4|-|TRBJ2-1
CASSVGPSGYNEQFF